Presented here are 16 T cell receptor beta chains from one specimen sequenced in a study of T cells in Graves' hyperthyroidism and ophthalmopathy. Regions amplified from RNA transcripts were the TCR beta CDR3 regions. A first-round RT-PCR of the TCR CDR3 used the HTBI primer set. TCRdb used MiXCR to reprocess the multiplex PCR reads, holding one entry per CDR3 protein. The repertoire holds around 340,000 distinct CDR3 sequences, with 20% to 25% as singletons. The specimen was blood. These receptors were collected from a woman aged 50 to 65 with Graves' hyperthyroidism.

At least ten counts were recorded for this clonotype. The J gene is TRBJ1-5, the V gene TRBV19; D uncertain. The CDR3 contains 14 residues. Trimming removed 2 bases at V and 7 bases at J, with 12 bases between. Germline CDR1 is LNHDA and CDR2 is SQIVND (reference sequence). In DNA form, the CDR3 reads TGTGCCAGTAGTATATACCCGATGACGCAGCCCCAGCATTTT. Protein: CASSIYPMTQPQHF. Using reference TRBV19 and TRBJ1-5 for the parts outside the CDR3, the full variable domain is DGGITQSPKYLFRKEGQNVTLSCEQNLNHDAMYWYRQDPGQGLRLIYYSQIVNDFQKGDIAEGYSVSREKKESFPLTVTSAQKNPTAFYLCASSIYPMTQPQHFGDGTRLSIL.

This clonotype was picked up many times. The rearrangement joins TRBV7-8 to TRBJ2-3; TRBD2 matches at 13 bases. Germline values: CDR1 SGHVS, CDR2 FQNEAQ. CDR3 length equals 18 residues. J gave up 1 base and V 5 bases, and 9 bases lay outside the gene matches. CDR3: CASSTGLAGDFRTDTQYF. The CDR3 nucleotides are TGTGCCAGCAGCACAGGACTAGCGGGGGACTTCCGCACAGATACGCAGTATTTT.

Ten or more counts support this clonotype. J is TRBJ2-1 and V is TRBV2; 12 bases are shared with TRBD2. This CDR3 region has 14 residues. Trimming cost V 7 bases and J 9 bases; bases outside gene matches: 7. Germline CDR1 and CDR2: SNHLY and FYNNEI. Here the CDR3 reads CASTGLAGYVEQFF. CDR3 DNA sequence: TGTGCCAGCACCGGACTAGCGGGATACGTTGAGCAGTTCTTC.

This clonotype was counted at least ten times. The chain couples TRBV12-3 or TRBV12-4 to TRBJ2-1; 9 bases match TRBD1. This CDR3 spans 15 amino acids. J lost 5 bases, V lost 5 bases, and 7 bases had no gene match. CDR3 sequence (DNA): TGTGCCAGCAGTCCGGGGACAGGGAAAGACAATGAGCAGTTCTTC. Its translation: CASSPGTGKDNEQFF.

This clonotype was picked up many times. The CDR3 protein is CASSYAGTGSYEQYF. CDR3 DNA sequence: TGTGCCAGCAGCTATGCCGGGACAGGCTCCTACGAGCAGTACTTC. This chain links TRBV3-1 with TRBJ2-7, with TRBD1 matching over 8 bases. Germline CDR1 LGHDT, CDR2 YNNKEL (reference sequence). The CDR3 is 15 amino acids. V shed 5 bases and J 0 bases; nucleotides not matched to a gene: 6.

A few counts support this clonotype. This chain links TRBV25-1 with TRBJ2-1, with a tentative D call TRBD2 (6 bases). Looked up from germline, CDR1 is MGHDK and CDR2 is SYGVNS. V was pared by 1 base and J by 1 base, with 11 bases between. The CDR3 runs 16 residues. The CDR3 nucleotides read TGTGCCAGCAGTGAATGGTGGGGGGATTCCTACAATGAGCAGTTCTTC. This gives the protein CASSEWWGDSYNEQFF.

This clonotype was counted between two and nine times. This chain links TRBV25-1 with TRBJ2-7; D uncertain. Germline CDR1 and CDR2: MGHDK and SYGVNS. This CDR3 contains 15 residues. V was clipped by 1 base and J by 2 bases, with 12 bases between them. CDR3: CASSESVGLTYEQYF. In DNA form, the CDR3 reads TGTGCCAGCAGTGAATCGGTAGGTTTAACCTACGAGCAGTACTTC.

This chain links TRBV19 with TRBJ1-2, with TRBD1 as a possible D gene (5 bases). Trimming shortened V by 1 base and J by 1 base, and 13 bases separated the two germline ends. Germline CDR1 and CDR2: LNHDA and SQIVND (reference sequence). The CDR3 is 16 residues long. The CDR3 nucleotides read TGTGCCAGTAGTATAGGTCCGGGACCGTATAACTATGGCTACACCTTC. This sequence encodes CASSIGPGPYNYGYTF.

This chain connects TRBV4-1 to TRBJ1-4, with a tentative D call TRBD1 (5 bases). The CDR3 length is 17 residues. Germline values: CDR1 MGHRA, CDR2 YSYEKL. V lost 3 bases to trimming and J lost 6 bases, with 20 bases between them. As DNA, the CDR3 is TGCGCCAGCAGCCACCCCTTGGCAGGGCGTCGGGATGAAAAACTGTTTTTT. Protein product: CASSHPLAGRRDEKLFF.

J is TRBJ1-2 and V is TRBV29-1; maybe TRBD1 (6 bases). Trimming cost V 4 bases and J 4 bases, with 13 bases left between them. Germline V lookup: CDR1 SQVTM, CDR2 ANQGSEA. The CDR3 is 13 amino acids. The chain's CDR3 is CSVGIGRGYGYTF. CDR3 coding DNA: TGCAGCGTTGGGATCGGCAGGGGCTATGGCTACACCTTC.

The table lists this clonotype with many counts. The V call is TRBV2, the J call TRBJ1-5, with 7 bases fitting TRBD1. The CDR3 extends over 13 amino acids. The germline gives CDR1 SNHLY, CDR2 FYNNEI. With 5 bases clipped from V and 4 bases from J, the junction kept 2 bases outside the gene matches. CDR3 residues: CASSNRGNQPQHF. CDR3 bases: TGTGCCAGCAGTAACAGGGGAAATCAGCCCCAGCATTTT.

This clonotype was detected ten times or more. The CDR3 nucleotides read TGTGCCAGCTCACAGGGGGCGTCAACTAATGAAAAACTGTTTTTT. Residues: CASSQGASTNEKLFF. V is TRBV18 and J is TRBJ1-4; 7 positions agree with TRBD1. The V segment lost 4 bases and the J segment 0 bases; nucleotides outside the gene matches: 2. The CDR3 totals 15 residues. CDR1 and CDR2 (germline): KGHSH, LQKENI. The whole variable domain, filled in from reference TRBV18 and TRBJ1-4, reads NAGVMQNPRHLVRRRGQEARLRCSPMKGHSHVYWYRQLPEEGLKFMVYLQKENIIDESGMPKERFSAEFPKEGPSILRIQQVVRGDSAAYFCASSQGASTNEKLFFGSGTQLSVL.

There are many counts of this clonotype. The chain couples TRBV2 to TRBJ1-2; 7 positions match TRBD1. The CDR3 consists of 12 residues. The trim removed 8 bases at V and 2 bases at J, leaving 2 bases unmatched. CDR1 and CDR2 (germline): SNHLY, FYNNEI. CDR3 loop: CASQTGNYGYTF. Here the CDR3 DNA reads TGTGCCAGCCAGACAGGGAACTATGGCTACACCTTC.

The genes are TRBV12-5 and TRBJ1-5; weak D call: TRBD1 (5 bases). The V end was cut by 1 base, the J end by 5 bases, with 12 bases between. The germline V gene has CDR1 LGHNT and CDR2 FRNRAP. CDR3 length: 15 residues. The CDR3 bases are TGTGCTAGTGGTTTGGATCGGGGGGGGGATCAGCCCCAGCATTTT. Encoded protein: CASGLDRGGDQPQHF.

This clonotype was recorded at least ten times. The chain recombines TRBV20-1 with TRBJ1-6; D is ambiguous. The CDR3 sequence is 16 residues long. Germline lookup yields CDR1 DFQATT and CDR2 SNEGSKA (reference sequence). The ends were cut back, 1 base at V and 3 bases at J, with 13 bases in the middle. The CDR3 spells CSARATALVYNSPLHF. In DNA form, the CDR3 reads TGCAGTGCTAGAGCTACAGCGCTTGTCTATAATTCACCCCTCCACTTT.

This clonotype was found many times. J is TRBJ1-2 and V is TRBV20-1, with 9 bases lining up with TRBD1. The germline V gene encodes CDR1 DFQATT and CDR2 SNEGSKA (reference sequence). This CDR3 is built from 14 residues. V gave up 1 base and J gave up 5 bases; unmatched junction bases: 5. CDR3 region: CSARADRGRYGYTF. In nucleotides, the CDR3 is TGCAGTGCTAGAGCGGACAGGGGCCGATATGGCTACACCTTC.